Listed below are T cell receptor beta chains from one sample, sequenced in a study of glioma-infiltrating T cells. A single record per CDR3 protein comes from TCRdb applying MiXCR to the multiplex PCR reads. The profile shows about 140,000 distinct CDR3 sequences, approximately 40% of them singletons. Sequencing was carried out using glioma tissue, nonneoplastic brain tissue, or PBMCs (not recorded which). All receptors derive from a human donor with low-grade glioma or glioblastoma, undergoing nonglioma brain surgery, or in good health (not recorded which). Each CDR3 is given with its conserved first and last residue. D genes are given only for firm matches. Size is stated for part of the rows, as once, few or many counts, or as a class when the clone is expanded.

v_call: TRBV3-1
clone_size: once
cdr3_length: 19
d_call: TRBD2
j_call: TRBJ2-3
cdr3_aa: CASSQLRLAGGEGTDTQYF
cdr3_nt: TGTGCCAGCAGCCAACTGAGACTAGCGGGAGGGGAGGGCACAGATACGCAGTATTTT

v_call: TRBV4-1
clone_size: .
cdr3_length: 14
d_call: .
j_call: TRBJ2-3
cdr3_aa: CASSQDGGADTQYF
cdr3_nt: TGCGCCAGCAGCCAAGACGGCGGGGCAGATACGCAGTATTTT

v_call: TRBV4-1
clone_size: .
cdr3_length: 15
d_call: TRBD2
j_call: TRBJ2-5
cdr3_aa: CASSHAGLAGETQYF
cdr3_nt: TGCGCCAGCAGCCACGCTGGACTAGCAGGGGAGACCCAGTACTTC

v_call: TRBV27
clone_size: many
cdr3_length: 14
d_call: TRBD1
j_call: TRBJ2-7
cdr3_aa: CASRPGQGSYEQYF
cdr3_nt: TGTGCCAGCAGACCGGGACAGGGCTCCTACGAGCAGTACTTC

v_call: TRBV10-3
clone_size: once
cdr3_length: 14
d_call: TRBD1
j_call: TRBJ2-7
cdr3_aa: CAISLGQGPYEQYF
cdr3_nt: TGTGCCATCAGCCTGGGACAGGGGCCTTACGAGCAGTACTTC

v_call: TRBV5-5
clone_size: few
cdr3_length: 13
d_call: .
j_call: TRBJ2-7
cdr3_aa: CASSLSQNNEQYF
cdr3_nt: TGTGCCAGCAGCTTATCACAAAACAACGAGCAGTACTTC

v_call: TRBV4-1
clone_size: few
cdr3_length: 17
d_call: .
j_call: TRBJ2-1
cdr3_aa: CASSQDLFPSSYNEQFF
cdr3_nt: TGCGCCAGCAGCCAAGACCTATTCCCGAGCTCCTACAATGAGCAGTTCTTC

v_call: TRBV15
clone_size: .
cdr3_length: 15
d_call: .
j_call: TRBJ2-1
cdr3_aa: CATSPRSLPKNEQFF
cdr3_nt: TGTGCCACCAGCCCCAGATCCCTCCCTAAGAATGAGCAGTTCTTC

v_call: TRBV6-1
clone_size: .
cdr3_length: 15
d_call: .
j_call: TRBJ2-1
cdr3_aa: CASSVGGAAGFEQFF
cdr3_nt: TGTGCCAGCAGTGTGGGGGGTGCCGCGGGTTTTGAGCAGTTCTTC

v_call: TRBV20-1
clone_size: few
cdr3_length: 15
d_call: TRBD2
j_call: TRBJ2-1
cdr3_aa: CSASDSGGPYNEQFF
cdr3_nt: TGCAGTGCTAGTGACAGCGGGGGCCCGTACAATGAGCAGTTCTTC

v_call: TRBV6-1
clone_size: many
cdr3_length: 16
d_call: TRBD2
j_call: TRBJ2-3
cdr3_aa: CASSTWTSGTADTQYF
cdr3_nt: TGTGCCAGCAGTACCTGGACTAGCGGGACAGCAGATACGCAGTATTTT

v_call: TRBV4-1
clone_size: once
cdr3_length: 16
d_call: TRBD2
j_call: TRBJ2-1
cdr3_aa: CASSQEGLAGYNEQFF
cdr3_nt: TGCGCCAGCAGCCAAGAAGGACTAGCCGGTTACAATGAGCAGTTCTTC

v_call: TRBV5-1
clone_size: .
cdr3_length: 15
d_call: TRBD1
j_call: TRBJ2-5
cdr3_aa: CASSGQGTQQETQYF
cdr3_nt: TGCGCCAGCAGCGGACAGGGGACCCAACAAGAGACCCAGTACTTC

v_call: TRBV6-2/TRBV6-3
clone_size: .
cdr3_length: 13
d_call: .
j_call: TRBJ2-3
cdr3_aa: CASSPGLTDRQYF
cdr3_nt: TGTGCCAGCTCACCTGGGCTGACAGATAGGCAGTATTTT

v_call: TRBV6-1
clone_size: many
cdr3_length: 13
d_call: .
j_call: TRBJ2-4
cdr3_aa: CASMDLAKNIQYF
cdr3_nt: TGTGCCAGCATGGATTTAGCCAAAAACATTCAGTACTTC

v_call: TRBV18
clone_size: many
cdr3_length: 13
d_call: .
j_call: TRBJ1-2
cdr3_aa: CASSPGSNYGYTF
cdr3_nt: TGTGCCAGCTCACCCGGGTCTAACTATGGCTACACCTTC

v_call: TRBV20-1
clone_size: many
cdr3_length: 11
d_call: .
j_call: TRBJ1-1
cdr3_aa: CSALGGRMAFF
cdr3_nt: TGCAGTGCCCTCGGGGGGAGGATGGCTTTCTTT

v_call: TRBV6-1
clone_size: .
cdr3_length: 15
d_call: TRBD2
j_call: TRBJ2-1
cdr3_aa: CASSERTSGHNEQFF
cdr3_nt: TGTGCCAGCAGTGAAAGGACTAGCGGACACAATGAGCAGTTCTTC

v_call: TRBV18
clone_size: once
cdr3_length: 17
d_call: TRBD1
j_call: TRBJ1-1
cdr3_aa: CASSPPWSGGGNTEAFF
cdr3_nt: TGTGCCAGCTCACCACCGTGGTCAGGGGGCGGAAACACTGAAGCTTTCTTT

v_call: TRBV24-1
clone_size: few
cdr3_length: 14
d_call: .
j_call: TRBJ1-5
cdr3_aa: CATSGGYTNQPQHF
cdr3_nt: TGTGCCACCAGTGGAGGTTATACCAATCAGCCCCAGCATTTT

v_call: TRBV27
clone_size: .
cdr3_length: 17
d_call: .
j_call: TRBJ1-5
cdr3_aa: CASSQQGGGYSNQPQHF
cdr3_nt: TGTGCCAGCAGTCAACAGGGAGGGGGGTATAGCAATCAGCCCCAGCATTTT

v_call: TRBV6-6
clone_size: .
cdr3_length: 12
d_call: .
j_call: TRBJ1-6
cdr3_aa: CASSYYGSPLHF
cdr3_nt: TGTGCCAGCAGTTACTACGGGTCACCCCTCCACTTT

v_call: TRBV24-1
clone_size: .
cdr3_length: 16
d_call: .
j_call: TRBJ2-3
cdr3_aa: CATSDSRSAVIDTQYF
cdr3_nt: TGTGCCACCAGTGATTCTCGGTCCGCCGTAATAGATACGCAGTATTTT

v_call: TRBV27
clone_size: few
cdr3_length: 12
d_call: TRBD2
j_call: TRBJ2-2
cdr3_aa: CATLAGSGELFF
cdr3_nt: TGTGCCACCCTAGCGGGCTCCGGGGAGCTGTTTTTT

v_call: TRBV20-1
clone_size: .
cdr3_length: 13
d_call: .
j_call: TRBJ1-1
cdr3_aa: CSAPTWRRTEAFF
cdr3_nt: TGCAGTGCCCCGACATGGAGGAGAACTGAAGCTTTCTTT

v_call: TRBV6-1
clone_size: .
cdr3_length: 17
d_call: TRBD1
j_call: TRBJ1-5
cdr3_aa: CATHSYQGGMSNQPQHF
cdr3_nt: TGTGCCACCCACTCATACCAGGGGGGTATGAGCAATCAGCCCCAGCATTTT

v_call: TRBV24-1
clone_size: many
cdr3_length: 12
d_call: .
j_call: TRBJ2-3
cdr3_aa: CATSGPDYTQYF
cdr3_nt: TGTGCCACCAGCGGCCCCGATTATACGCAGTATTTT

v_call: TRBV20-1
clone_size: few
cdr3_length: 16
d_call: .
j_call: TRBJ2-3
cdr3_aa: CSARVDYAMSTDTQYF
cdr3_nt: TGCAGTGCTAGGGTTGATTATGCTATGTCGACAGATACGCAGTATTTT

v_call: TRBV20-1
clone_size: .
cdr3_length: 14
d_call: TRBD2
j_call: TRBJ2-5
cdr3_aa: CSARDPGLGETQYF
cdr3_nt: TGCAGTGCTAGAGATCCCGGACTAGGAGAGACCCAGTACTTC

v_call: TRBV11-2
clone_size: .
cdr3_length: 14
d_call: .
j_call: TRBJ1-6
cdr3_aa: CASSSRTDNSPLHF
cdr3_nt: TGTGCCAGCAGCTCCCGGACAGATAATTCACCCCTCCACTTT

v_call: TRBV5-1
clone_size: .
cdr3_length: 14
d_call: .
j_call: TRBJ2-3
cdr3_aa: CASSLGAFTDTQYF
cdr3_nt: TGCGCCAGCAGTTTGGGGGCGTTCACAGATACGCAGTATTTT

v_call: TRBV7-2
clone_size: few
cdr3_length: 15
d_call: TRBD1
j_call: TRBJ2-3
cdr3_aa: CASSLQNRGRDTQYF
cdr3_nt: TGTGCCAGCAGCTTACAGAACAGGGGCCGGGATACGCAGTATTTT

v_call: TRBV6-1
clone_size: few
cdr3_length: 11
d_call: .
j_call: TRBJ1-2
cdr3_aa: CASSYKDGYTF
cdr3_nt: TGTGCCAGCAGTTATAAAGATGGCTACACCTTC

v_call: TRBV7-9
clone_size: .
cdr3_length: 14
d_call: .
j_call: TRBJ2-7
cdr3_aa: CASSSQPDGHEQYF
cdr3_nt: TGTGCCAGCAGCTCACAGCCGGATGGGCACGAGCAGTACTTC

v_call: TRBV6-2/TRBV6-3
clone_size: .
cdr3_length: 14
d_call: .
j_call: TRBJ2-7
cdr3_aa: CASSYSAPTYEQYF
cdr3_nt: TGTGCCAGCAGTTACTCGGCTCCTACCTACGAGCAGTACTTC

v_call: TRBV20-1
clone_size: few
cdr3_length: 15
d_call: .
j_call: TRBJ1-2
cdr3_aa: CSARDPGKANYGYTF
cdr3_nt: TGCAGTGCTAGAGATCCAGGGAAAGCTAACTATGGCTACACCTTC

v_call: TRBV24-1
clone_size: few
cdr3_length: 14
d_call: .
j_call: TRBJ1-5
cdr3_aa: CATSDPTANQPQHF
cdr3_nt: TGTGCCACCAGTGACCCGACAGCAAATCAGCCCCAGCATTTT

v_call: TRBV7-6
clone_size: .
cdr3_length: 13
d_call: .
j_call: TRBJ2-1
cdr3_aa: CASSLALSNEQFF
cdr3_nt: TGTGCCAGCAGCTTAGCGTTAAGCAATGAGCAGTTCTTC

v_call: TRBV19
clone_size: .
cdr3_length: 14
d_call: .
j_call: TRBJ1-2
cdr3_aa: CASSIYPANYGYTF
cdr3_nt: TGTGCCAGTAGTATATACCCCGCTAACTATGGCTACACCTTC

v_call: TRBV20-1
clone_size: .
cdr3_length: 15
d_call: TRBD2
j_call: TRBJ2-5
cdr3_aa: CSARDLRGVQETQYF
cdr3_nt: TGCAGTGCTAGAGATTTGCGGGGGGTCCAAGAGACCCAGTACTTC

v_call: TRBV7-2
clone_size: few
cdr3_length: 11
d_call: .
j_call: TRBJ2-3
cdr3_aa: CASSLIDTQYF
cdr3_nt: TGTGCCAGCAGCTTAATAGATACGCAGTATTTT

v_call: TRBV25-1
clone_size: few
cdr3_length: 15
d_call: .
j_call: TRBJ2-7
cdr3_aa: CASSELASPPYEQYF
cdr3_nt: TGTGCCAGCAGTGAACTGGCTAGCCCCCCCTACGAGCAGTACTTC

v_call: TRBV28
clone_size: many
cdr3_length: 20
d_call: .
j_call: TRBJ2-1
cdr3_aa: CASSPGTYRAPRSSYNEQFF
cdr3_nt: TGTGCCAGCAGCCCCGGGACTTATCGGGCTCCTCGGTCCTCCTACAATGAGCAGTTCTTC

v_call: TRBV6-2/TRBV6-3
clone_size: many
cdr3_length: 14
d_call: .
j_call: TRBJ2-7
cdr3_aa: CASSYSRGRYEQYF
cdr3_nt: TGTGCCAGCAGTTACTCAAGGGGCAGGTACGAGCAGTACTTC

v_call: TRBV5-4
clone_size: .
cdr3_length: 20
d_call: .
j_call: TRBJ1-3
cdr3_aa: CASSLDMGQGRTSSGNTIYF
cdr3_nt: TGTGCCAGCAGCTTGGATATGGGGCAGGGGCGAACTTCGTCTGGAAACACCATATATTTT

v_call: TRBV27
clone_size: .
cdr3_length: 14
d_call: .
j_call: TRBJ2-7
cdr3_aa: CASSPLTTQYEQYF
cdr3_nt: TGTGCCAGCAGTCCATTGACAACTCAATACGAGCAGTACTTC

v_call: TRBV27
clone_size: .
cdr3_length: 16
d_call: TRBD1
j_call: TRBJ2-1
cdr3_aa: CASTKTGQGEGNEQFF
cdr3_nt: TGTGCCAGCACGAAAACCGGACAGGGGGAAGGTAATGAGCAGTTCTTC

v_call: TRBV28
clone_size: .
cdr3_length: 13
d_call: .
j_call: TRBJ1-5
cdr3_aa: CASNPPNGQPQHF
cdr3_nt: TGTGCCAGCAACCCCCCAAATGGGCAGCCCCAGCATTTT

v_call: TRBV5-7
clone_size: .
cdr3_length: 16
d_call: TRBD1
j_call: TRBJ2-7
cdr3_aa: CASSPTGTGGLYEQYF
cdr3_nt: TGTGCCAGCAGCCCTACCGGGACAGGGGGCCTCTACGAGCAGTACTTC

v_call: TRBV7-9
clone_size: few
cdr3_length: 14
d_call: .
j_call: TRBJ1-1
cdr3_aa: CASINIGMNTEAFF
cdr3_nt: TGTGCCAGCATCAATATCGGGATGAACACTGAAGCTTTCTTT

v_call: TRBV7-2
clone_size: .
cdr3_length: 16
d_call: TRBD1
j_call: TRBJ2-3
cdr3_aa: CASSLHRGRGTDTQYF
cdr3_nt: TGTGCCAGCAGCTTACATCGTGGCAGGGGGACAGATACGCAGTATTTT

v_call: TRBV12-3/TRBV12-4
clone_size: .
cdr3_length: 13
d_call: .
j_call: TRBJ2-1
cdr3_aa: CASSYGLRNEQFF
cdr3_nt: TGTGCCAGCAGTTACGGACTTAGGAATGAGCAGTTCTTC

v_call: TRBV6-5
clone_size: once
cdr3_length: 17
d_call: TRBD1
j_call: TRBJ1-5
cdr3_aa: CVSSSAGGSGLNQPQHF
cdr3_nt: TGTGTCAGCAGTTCTGCAGGGGGCTCCGGATTGAACCAGCCCCAGCATTTT